This T cell receptor (beta chain) is drawn from a study of long-term antiretroviral therapy in people with HIV. About this clone itself: The antigen remains unidentified.

Overall study findings and caveats: The range of CDR3 lengths in HIV repertoires proved narrower than that found in controls.

At survey level, the immunoSEQ assay was run in its v3.0 version. The method was immunoSEQ multiplex PCR; TCRdb's version includes in-frame clones alone and lacks a portion of them. The table records about 21,000 clones, approximately 86% of them present only once. V was clipped by 0 bases and J by 1 base, with 9 bases between them. This CDR3 comprises 15 residues. Germline V gene sequence: CDR1 LGHNA, CDR2 YSLEER. The sequence was obtained from a man aged 18 to 35 with HIV. The V call is TRBV4-3, the J call TRBJ2-5; D unresolved. Sequenced material: unsorted PBMCs, taken 2.1 years after starting antiretroviral therapy. The CDR3 region has the DNA TGCGCCAGCAGCCAAGACGTTTACGTCCAAGAGACCCAGTACTTC. Translation gives CASSQDVYVQETQYF.